The clone carrying this TCR beta chain occurred a few times. Antigen specificity is unknown. V gave up 4 bases and J gave up 0 bases, with 13 bases separating them. The CDR3 is 16 amino acids. Germline CDR1 and CDR2: SQVTM and ANQGSEA. This specimen comes from a study of CD8+CD57+ T cells in acquired aplastic anemia. Study-level information: Sorting CD4+ and CD8+ cells gave DNA averaging about 3.3 ug.

Genomic DNA acted as the template from which TCR beta VDJ combination and CDR3 sequence profiling were carried out. TCRdb reprocessed the reads with MiXCR, giving one entry per CDR3 protein. The sample has about 180,000 distinct CDR3 sequences; less than 50% are singletons. The sequenced patients had an expansion of CD8+CD57+ cells seen by flow cytometry. Study conclusions and caveats: Patients did not significantly differ from controls in CD8+ Simpson's diversity.

The sample consisted of sorted CD4+, CD8+, or CD8+CD57+ T cells (not recorded which) from PBMCs. The chain carries TRBV29-1 and TRBJ2-6; D unresolved. This clonotype was obtained from a human donor with aplastic anemia. CDR3 loop: CSVAAVLSSGANVLTF. CDR3 in DNA: TGCAGCGTTGCGGCGGTGTTGAGCTCTGGGGCCAACGTCCTGACTTTC.